The 25 T cell receptor beta chains below all came from one sample that was sequenced in a study of CD8+ T cells in alopecia areata (dated by TCRdb to 2016 to 2019). The time point label, as the study defines it: around 26 weeks on oral tofacitinib. The treatment or condition tag for this specimen amounts to: oral pan-JAK inhibitor, 5-10 mg twice daily. The library was prepared using the immunoSEQ multiplex PCR assay. For TCR sequencing, RNA was extracted from every sample and reverse transcribed into cDNA to serve as template. TCRdb stores this immuneACCESS table with in-frame sequences only. Part of the clones is absent; in the studies checked, under half of the shortfall reflects unresolved V genes, and no reason is known for the rest. The table for this sample lists about 88,000 clones; about 40% of them were counted only once. The top ten clones comprise 15% to 20% of the sample. Sequenced material: CD8+ T cells sorted from blood, taken at week 24, from a patient treated with tofacitinib. All receptors come from a human donor with alopecia areata.

The chain is built from TRBV4-1 and TRBJ2-3, with 8 bases aligning to TRBD1. CDR3 length: 16 amino acids. V lost 3 bases, J lost 5 bases, and 10 bases stayed unmatched. Germline CDR1 MGHRA, CDR2 YSYEKL. The CDR3 here is CASSQGWGTGGDTQYF. Written as DNA, the CDR3 is TGCGCCAGCAGCCAGGGATGGGGGACAGGAGGAGATACGCAGTATTTT.

The CDR3 coding sequence is TGTGCCAGCAGCCCCTCGCCTGCCCCTGAAAAACTGTTTTTT. Amino acid sequence: CASSPSPAPEKLFF. The genes are TRBV11-2 and TRBJ1-4; no clear D. The germline V gene encodes CDR1 SGHAT and CDR2 FQNNGV. CDR3 size: 14 residues. V was trimmed by 5 bases and J by 7 bases, leaving 14 bases between them.

The chain couples TRBV29-1 to TRBJ2-1; D uncertain. The CDR3 contains 14 residues. The V end was cut by 2 bases, the J end by 8 bases, with 16 bases between. CDR1 SQVTM and CDR2 ANQGSEA come from the germline V gene. This CDR3 reads CSVEMPPPYDEQFF. The CDR3 DNA sequence: TGCAGCGTTGAAATGCCCCCGCCATACGATGAGCAGTTCTTC.

The chain joins TRBV30 to TRBJ2-7, with D perhaps TRBD2 (6 bases). Trimming took off 7 bases at V and 3 bases at J, with 13 bases between the two ends. The CDR3 totals 12 residues. In germline, CDR1 is GTSNPN, CDR2 SVGIG (reference sequence). CDR3 protein: CALNAGNYEQYF. The CDR3 nucleotides read TGTGCCTTAAATGCGGGAAACTACGAGCAGTACTTC.

In this sample, this clone turned up a few times. The chain is built from TRBV29-1 and TRBJ2-7; D possibly corresponds to TRBD2 (6 bases). This CDR3 region has 13 residues. Germline V gene sequence: CDR1 SQVTM, CDR2 ANQGSEA. Deletions cut 8 bases from V and 0 bases from J, with 14 bases between. CDR3 nucleotide sequence: TGCAGCATATCAGCGGGCTTCTCCTACGAGCAGTACTTC. Its translation: CSISAGFSYEQYF.

This clone came up a few times. The chain is built from TRBV9 and TRBJ2-7; 8 nucleotides match TRBD1. The V and J ends lost 4 bases and 6 bases, in that order; junction bases with no gene match: 12. Germline assignment: CDR1 SGDLS and CDR2 YYNGEE. This CDR3 region has 15 residues. CDR3 residues: CASSPPGRGLSEQYF. CDR3 DNA sequence: TGTGCCAGCAGCCCCCCCGGCAGGGGGCTAAGCGAGCAGTACTTC.

This clone has just a few counts. The chain is built from TRBV29-1 and TRBJ2-7; TRBD2 matches 11 bases. CDR1 and CDR2 (germline): SQVTM, ANQGSEA. CDR3 length: 15 amino acids. V shed 3 bases and J 7 bases; nucleotides not matched to a gene: 11. The CDR3 is CSVEEGLAATGEQYF. DNA of the CDR3: TGCAGCGTTGAGGAGGGACTAGCGGCGACGGGAGAGCAGTACTTC.

V is TRBV15 and J is TRBJ1-2, with a tentative D call TRBD1 (6 bases). The CDR3 covers 14 residues. The ends were cut back, 3 bases at V and 8 bases at J, with 16 bases in the middle. Germline values: CDR1 LNHNV, CDR2 YYDKDF (reference sequence). The CDR3 DNA reads TGTGCCACCAGCAGCCGGGACTCCCAGGGGGGCTACACCTTC. It translates to CATSSRDSQGGYTF.

V gene TRBV19 combines with J gene TRBJ1-1; D might be TRBD1 (5 bases). The CDR3 totals 15 residues. V lost 1 base and J lost 3, with 12 bases in between. Looked up from germline, CDR1 is LNHDA and CDR2 is SQIVND (reference sequence). CDR3 DNA: TGTGCCAGTAGTATAGCTCGGGGCGCGGACACTGAAGCTTTCTTT. It is translated as CASSIARGADTEAFF.

The table lists this clone with a few counts. The chain carries TRBV27 and TRBJ2-7; TRBD1 matches 9 bases. Germline V gives CDR1 MNHEY, CDR2 SMNVEV (reference sequence). Trimming took 4 bases from V and 7 from J; bases not matched to a gene: 8. The CDR3 is 14 residues long. This CDR3 is CASSWDRANREQYF. The CDR3 nucleotides read TGTGCCAGCAGTTGGGACAGGGCTAATAGGGAGCAGTACTTC.

The rearrangement uses TRBV5-6 and TRBJ1-5, with 10 bases that match TRBD1. The V segment lost 2 bases and the J segment 5 bases; nucleotides outside the gene matches: 1. The V gene's germline CDR1 is SGHDT and CDR2 YYEEEE. CDR3 length: 14 amino acids. CDR3 protein: CASSFGTGDQPQHF. DNA for the CDR3: TGTGCCAGCAGCTTCGGGACAGGGGATCAGCCCCAGCATTTT.

CDR3 in DNA: TGCGCCAGCAGCCTTGGAACACGGAGCGGAGCCAATGAGCAGTTCTTC. It specifies CASSLGTRSGANEQFF. V usage is TRBV4-3 and J usage is TRBJ2-1, with D maybe TRBD2 (5 bases). The V end was cut by 4 bases, the J end by 6 bases, with 19 bases between. The V gene's germline CDR1 is LGHNA and CDR2 YSLEER. This CDR3 has 16 amino acids.

This clone turned up a few times. The genes are TRBV29-1 and TRBJ2-7; possible D gene TRBD1, 6 bases. The CDR3 contains 11 residues. Trimming shortened V by 4 bases and J by 6 bases, and 10 bases separated the two germline ends. Germline loops: CDR1 SQVTM, CDR2 ANQGSEA. The CDR3 protein is CSVVGRGEQYF. CDR3 nucleotides: TGCAGCGTTGTAGGCAGGGGCGAGCAGTACTTC.

V usage is TRBV9 and J usage is TRBJ1-2, with D perhaps matching TRBD1 (6 bases). Germline CDR1 and CDR2: SGDLS and YYNGEE. The CDR3 covers 13 residues. V gave up 3 bases and J gave up 4 bases, with 10 bases separating them. The CDR3 protein is CASSEGHGYGYTF. The CDR3 bases are TGTGCCAGCAGCGAGGGACACGGCTATGGCTACACCTTC.

The chain is built from TRBV7-2 and TRBJ2-7; no definite D call. Germline CDR1 SGHTA, CDR2 FQGNSA. Trimming shortened V by 0 bases and J by 2 bases, and 8 bases separated the two germline ends. This CDR3 region has 14 residues. The CDR3 spells CASSLAGSTYEQYF. The DNA of the CDR3 is TGTGCCAGCAGCTTAGCCGGCTCCACCTACGAGCAGTACTTC.

This clone was seen only a few times. The chain carries TRBV4-1 and TRBJ2-5; D is perhaps TRBD1 or TRBD2 (5 bases each). The CDR3 is made up of 16 amino acids. V lost 2 bases, J lost 5 bases, and 18 bases lay in between. Per the germline V gene, CDR1 is MGHRA and CDR2 is YSYEKL. The CDR3 sequence is CASSQWVMGELETQYF. CDR3 bases: TGCGCCAGCAGCCAATGGGTGATGGGGGAGCTGGAGACCCAGTACTTC.

This chain links TRBV4-3 with TRBJ1-2, with D hard to call. This CDR3 contains 13 residues. Trimming took 0 bases from V and 13 from J, leaving 15 bases between them. From germline, CDR1 is LGHNA and CDR2 YSLEER. In DNA, the CDR3 is TGCGCCAGCAGCCAAGATGCCGCCGGGGTGATCACCTTC. Amino acid sequence: CASSQDAAGVITF.

This rearrangement joins TRBV27 to TRBJ2-1; D is possibly TRBD1 (5 bases). The CDR3 runs 11 residues. Trimming cost V 8 bases and J 6 bases, with 8 bases left between them. Germline V lookup: CDR1 MNHEY, CDR2 SMNVEV (reference sequence). This chain's CDR3 is CASYRGNEQFF. The CDR3 nucleotides are TGTGCCAGCTATAGGGGCAATGAGCAGTTCTTC.

The CDR3 nucleotides are TGTGCCAGCAGCCAAATTCTCTGGAATGAGCAGTTCTTC. Translating it yields CASSQILWNEQFF. The chain uses TRBV14 and TRBJ2-1; D gene unclear. The CDR3 runs to 13 residues. V gave up 2 bases and J gave up 7 bases, with 9 bases separating them. CDR1 is SGHDN, CDR2 FVKESK, per germline.

Concerning this clone: This sample includes further DNA sequences coding for the same CDR3. The chain couples TRBV9 to TRBJ2-1; 8 bases agree with TRBD2. Germline CDR1 and CDR2: SGDLS and YYNGEE. The CDR3 length is 14 residues. The trim removed 0 bases at V and 7 bases at J, leaving 3 bases unmatched. Here the CDR3 reads CASSVGGLGNEQFF. DNA for the CDR3: TGTGCCAGCAGCGTAGGGGGACTAGGGAATGAGCAGTTCTTC.

This clone was picked up a small number of times. The rearrangement links TRBV29-1 to TRBJ2-1; D tentatively fits TRBD1 or TRBD2 (5 bases each). Trimming took off 6 bases at V and 3 bases at J, with 15 bases between the two ends. Germline assignment: CDR1 SQVTM and CDR2 ANQGSEA. This CDR3 comprises 14 residues. The DNA of the CDR3 is TGCAGCGTCCCCACCCGGGGCAGCTACAATGAGCAGTTCTTC. Protein sequence: CSVPTRGSYNEQFF.

This clone was picked up a small number of times. The rearrangement links TRBV29-1 to TRBJ2-2; D is unclear. Germline V gene sequence: CDR1 SQVTM, CDR2 ANQGSEA. The CDR3 loop spans 12 amino acids. The V and J ends lost 3 bases and 5 bases respectively, with 7 bases between them. This CDR3 is CSVDKTTGELFF. The CDR3 coding sequence is TGCAGCGTTGATAAGACAACCGGGGAGCTGTTTTTT.

The rearrangement uses TRBV6-1 and TRBJ1-5, with a possible D match to TRBD1 (5 bases). The germline V and J ends were trimmed by 2 bases and 6 bases, with 11 bases remaining between them. Germline V gives CDR1 MNHNS, CDR2 SASEGT. The CDR3 spans 14 residues. The CDR3 nucleotides are TGTGCCAGCAGTGAACGGGGGATTACTCAGCCCCAGCATTTT. Protein sequence: CASSERGITQPQHF.

The rearrangement joins TRBV5-1 to TRBJ2-1, with TRBD2 matching 13 bases. The junction had 9 bases not matched to a gene; V was cut back by 5 bases and J by 4 bases. Per germline, CDR1 SGHRS and CDR2 YFSETQ. This CDR3 is built from 17 residues. Written as DNA, the CDR3 is TGCGCCAGCAGTCCTCCGACTAGCGGGAGGAAGTACAATGAGCAGTTCTTC. Translation gives CASSPPTSGRKYNEQFF.

The chain has TRBV11-2 and TRBJ1-1; tentative D call: TRBD1 (6 bases). In germline, CDR1 is SGHAT, CDR2 FQNNGV. Deletions cut 5 bases from V and 2 bases from J, with 12 bases between. The CDR3 contains 14 residues. The CDR3 DNA reads TGTGCCAGCAGCCTCCGGACAGTAAACACTGAAGCTTTCTTT. Its translation is CASSLRTVNTEAFF.